This entry features one T cell receptor beta chain sequence. Its antigen is as yet unknown. Unique molecular identifiers tagged the TCR beta cDNA libraries. TCRdb reanalysed the PCR reads using MiXCR and keeps one entry per CDR3 protein. The sample lists 600,000 to 700,000 distinct CDR3 sequences, around 60% seen once, with about 11% in the top ten. The data derive from a study of post-analysis software for immune sequencing data. Looking at the study overall: In terms of disease course, relapsing-remitting, secondary progressive and progressive-relapsing multiple sclerosis were included. Study-wide points: Co-batched samples clustered tightly together by F measure. Patients had higher frequencies than controls of about five TRBV segments, including TRBV5-6, TRBV5-1 and TRBV20-1.

The germline V gene has CDR1 DFQATT and CDR2 SNEGSKA (reference sequence). V gave up 6 bases and J gave up 2 bases, with 11 bases separating them. CDR3 length: 12 amino acids. The origin of this receptor is a girl aged 2 to 10 with multiple sclerosis. J is TRBJ2-7 and V is TRBV20-1; unclear D gene. The sample comprised blood. The CDR3 DNA is TGCAGTGCCACTGTGGGGACCTACGAGCAGTACTTC. It codes for CSATVGTYEQYF.